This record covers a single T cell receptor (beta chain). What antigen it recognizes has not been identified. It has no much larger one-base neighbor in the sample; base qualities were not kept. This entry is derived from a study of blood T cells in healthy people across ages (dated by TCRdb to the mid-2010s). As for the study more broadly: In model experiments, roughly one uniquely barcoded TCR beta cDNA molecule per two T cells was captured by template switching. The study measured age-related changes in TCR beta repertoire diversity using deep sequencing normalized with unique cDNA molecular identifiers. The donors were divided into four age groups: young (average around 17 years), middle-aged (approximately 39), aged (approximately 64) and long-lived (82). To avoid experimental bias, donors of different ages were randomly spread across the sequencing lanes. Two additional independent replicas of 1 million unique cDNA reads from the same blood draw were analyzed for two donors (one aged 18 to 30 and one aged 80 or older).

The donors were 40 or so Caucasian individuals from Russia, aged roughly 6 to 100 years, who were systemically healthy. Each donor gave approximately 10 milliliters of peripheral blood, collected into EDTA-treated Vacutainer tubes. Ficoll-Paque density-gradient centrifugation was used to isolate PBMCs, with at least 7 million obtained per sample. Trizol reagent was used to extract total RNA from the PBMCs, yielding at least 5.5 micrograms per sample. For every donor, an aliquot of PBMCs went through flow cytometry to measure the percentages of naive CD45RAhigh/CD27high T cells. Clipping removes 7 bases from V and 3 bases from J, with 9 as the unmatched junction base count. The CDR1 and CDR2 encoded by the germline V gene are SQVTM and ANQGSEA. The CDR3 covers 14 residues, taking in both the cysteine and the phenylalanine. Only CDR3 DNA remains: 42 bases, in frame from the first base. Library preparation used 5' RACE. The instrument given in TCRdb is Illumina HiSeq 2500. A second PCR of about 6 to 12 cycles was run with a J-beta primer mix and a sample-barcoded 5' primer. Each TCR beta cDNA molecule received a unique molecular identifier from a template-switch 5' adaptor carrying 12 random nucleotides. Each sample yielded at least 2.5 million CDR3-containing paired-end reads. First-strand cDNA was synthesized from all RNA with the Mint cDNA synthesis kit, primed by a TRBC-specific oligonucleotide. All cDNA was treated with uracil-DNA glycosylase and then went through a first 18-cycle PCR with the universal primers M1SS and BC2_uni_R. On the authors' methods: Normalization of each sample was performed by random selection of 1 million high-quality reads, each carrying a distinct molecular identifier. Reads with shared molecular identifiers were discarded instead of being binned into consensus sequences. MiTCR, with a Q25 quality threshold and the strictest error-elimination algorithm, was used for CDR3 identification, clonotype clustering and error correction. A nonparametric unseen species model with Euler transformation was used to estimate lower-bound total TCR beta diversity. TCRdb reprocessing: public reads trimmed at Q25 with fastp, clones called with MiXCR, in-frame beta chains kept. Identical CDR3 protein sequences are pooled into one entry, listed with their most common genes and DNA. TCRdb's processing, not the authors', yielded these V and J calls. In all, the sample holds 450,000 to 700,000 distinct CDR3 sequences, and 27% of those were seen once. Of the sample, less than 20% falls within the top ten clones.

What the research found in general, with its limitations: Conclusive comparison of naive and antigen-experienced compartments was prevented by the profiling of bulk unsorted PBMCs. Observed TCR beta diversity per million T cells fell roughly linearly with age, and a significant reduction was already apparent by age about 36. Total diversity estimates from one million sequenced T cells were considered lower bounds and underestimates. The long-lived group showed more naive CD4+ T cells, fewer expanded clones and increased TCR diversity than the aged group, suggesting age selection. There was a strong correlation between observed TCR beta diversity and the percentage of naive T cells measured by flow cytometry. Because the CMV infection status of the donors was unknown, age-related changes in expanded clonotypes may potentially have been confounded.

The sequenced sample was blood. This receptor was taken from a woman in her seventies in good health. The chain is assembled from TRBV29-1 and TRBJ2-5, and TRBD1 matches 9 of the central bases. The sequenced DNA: TGCAGCGCTGATAAGGGACAGGGTGAAGAGACCCAGTACTTC. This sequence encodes CSADKGQGEETQYF.